A single sample is the source of the 18 T cell receptor beta chains below, sequenced in a study of CD8 T cells in Susac syndrome. When the RNA was reverse transcribed, random hexamers were used with an input of roughly 0.5 to 1 ug. TCRdb called the immunoSEQ multiplex PCR reads again in MiXCR, with one record for every CDR3 protein. The profile shows approximately 120,000 distinct CDR3 sequences, 80% to 95% of them singletons. The source material was CD4+ T cells from PBMCs. Receptors were obtained from a human donor in good health.

The chain is built from TRBV25-1 and TRBJ2-5; D gene unclear. This CDR3 is built from 11 residues. V was cut by 4 bases and J by 5 bases, with 5 bases left in between. CDR1 is MGHDK, CDR2 SYGVNS, per germline. CDR3 protein: CASSVTETQYF. As DNA, the CDR3 is TGTGCCAGCAGTGTAACGGAGACCCAGTACTTC.

This chain uses TRBV14 with TRBJ2-1; D not resolved. Germline V CDR1 and CDR2: SGHDN, FVKESK. V shed 4 bases and J shed 7 bases, with 11 bases lying between them. This CDR3 has 13 residues. The CDR3 loop is CASSPRLNNEQFF. CDR3 coding DNA: TGTGCCAGCAGCCCTCGTTTAAATAATGAGCAGTTCTTC.

The table lists this clonotype with a count of one. This chain connects TRBV2 to TRBJ1-4; D may be TRBD1 (5 bases). The length of the CDR3 is 13 residues. Trimming removed 8 bases from V and 8 bases from J, with 15 bases in between. Germline V lookup: CDR1 SNHLY, CDR2 FYNNEI. The CDR3 DNA sequence: TGTGCCAGCGCTGGGACCGATGGGGAAAAACTGTTTTTT. This translates into CASAGTDGEKLFF. The full variable domain, completed using reference TRBV2 and TRBJ1-4, is EPEVTQTPSHQVTQMGQEVILRCVPISNHLYFYWYRQILGQKVEFLVSFYNNEISEKSEIFDDQFSVERPDGSNFTLKIRSTKLEDSAMYFCASAGTDGEKLFFGSGTQLSVL.

The rearrangement links TRBV18 to TRBJ2-3, with unresolved D. Germline V gene data show CDR1 as KGHSH and CDR2 as LQKENI. The CDR3 contains 14 residues. V lost 0 bases, J lost 3 bases, and 7 bases lay in between. CDR3 bases: TGTGCCAGCTCACCACCTGCCAGGACAGATACGCAGTATTTT. It translates to CASSPPARTDTQYF.

V usage is TRBV29-1 and J usage is TRBJ1-1; the D is unclear. The CDR3 runs to 11 residues. Germline-derived CDR1 and CDR2 are SQVTM and ANQGSEA. V shed 0 bases and J shed 7 bases, with 6 bases lying between them. The CDR3 sequence: CSVEEGNEAFF. For the CDR3, the DNA is TGCAGCGTTGAAGAGGGTAATGAAGCTTTCTTT.

V is TRBV3-1 and J is TRBJ2-5, with D perhaps TRBD2 (6 bases). The CDR3 extends over 14 amino acids. The ends were cut back, 6 bases at V and 5 bases at J, with 16 bases in the middle. Germline-derived CDR1 and CDR2 are LGHDT and YNNKEL (reference sequence). The CDR3 region has the DNA TGTGCCAGCAGATCCGGTCAGGCGGGGGAGACCCAGTACTTC. It is translated as CASRSGQAGETQYF.

This sequence joins TRBV7-9 and TRBJ2-7; 10 nucleotides align to TRBD1. The V segment lost 4 bases and the J segment 0 bases; nucleotides outside the gene matches: 3. The germline V gene has CDR1 SEHNR and CDR2 FQNEAQ (reference sequence). The CDR3 has 15 residues. In DNA form, the CDR3 reads TGTGCCAGCAGCTCCGGGACAGGGGCCTCCTACGAGCAGTACTTC. This gives the protein CASSSGTGASYEQYF.

The chain carries TRBV4-2 and TRBJ1-2, with TRBD1 matching over 7 bases. The V gene's germline CDR1 is LGHNA and CDR2 YNFKEQ. The CDR3 covers 14 residues. Unmatched junction bases numbered 3, after V lost 1 base and J lost 4 bases. DNA of the CDR3: TGTGCCAGCAGCCAAGGACAGGGAGGCTATGGCTACACCTTC. It yields the protein CASSQGQGGYGYTF.

The J gene is TRBJ1-2, the V gene TRBV27; 8 bases align to TRBD1. V lost 6 bases to trimming and J lost 6 bases; unmatched junction nucleotides: 9. The CDR3 is 14 residues long. In germline, CDR1 is MNHEY, CDR2 SMNVEV (reference sequence). CDR3 DNA sequence: TGTGCCAGCAGACAAAACCGGGACAGGCATGGCTACACCTTC. This sequence encodes CASRQNRDRHGYTF.

CDR3: CSVLSGRNTEAFF. DNA for the CDR3: TGCAGCGTTCTCTCCGGGAGGAACACTGAAGCTTTCTTT. The rearrangement links TRBV29-1 to TRBJ1-1; D remains ambiguous. The CDR3 has 13 residues. V dropped 5 bases and J dropped 1 base, with 11 bases sitting between them. The germline CDR1 and CDR2 sequences are SQVTM and ANQGSEA. Full variable domain (rest looked up from reference TRBV29-1 and TRBJ1-1): SAVISQKPSRDICQRGTSLTIQCQVDSQVTMMFWYRQQPGQSLTLIATANQGSEATYESGFVIDKFPISRPNLTFSTLTVSNMSPEDSSIYLCSVLSGRNTEAFFGQGTRLTVV.

The V call is TRBV10-3, the J call TRBJ1-2; D call uncertain. The CDR3 is 16 residues long. Looked up from germline, CDR1 is ENHRY and CDR2 is SYGVKD. Trimming left V 0 bases short and J 0 bases short, with 11 bases between. For the CDR3, the DNA is TGTGCCATCAGTGAGTCGAGTGCAACCCCTAACTATGGCTACACCTTC. Protein sequence: CAISESSATPNYGYTF.

V gene TRBV28 combines with J gene TRBJ2-7; no reliable D call. This CDR3 has 11 residues. Trimming shortened V by 6 bases and J by 7 bases, and 10 bases separated the two germline ends. Germline V gives CDR1 MDHEN, CDR2 SYDVKM. The CDR3 DNA is TGTGCCAGCAGGGCCTACGTAGAGCAGTACTTC. Encoded protein: CASRAYVEQYF.

V and J are TRBV19 and TRBJ2-6; D tentatively fits TRBD1 or TRBD2 (5 bases each). The CDR3 is 16 residues long. V lost 3 bases and J 1 base, leaving 10 bases between the germline ends. In germline, CDR1 is LNHDA, CDR2 SQIVND (reference sequence). CDR3 in DNA: TGTGCCAGTAGTATGAAATGGGGGTCTGGGGCCAACGTCCTGACTTTC. It yields the protein CASSMKWGSGANVLTF.

The chain couples TRBV2 to TRBJ2-6, with 10 bases matching TRBD1. This CDR3 has 23 residues. V gave up 0 bases and J gave up 0 bases; unmatched junction bases: 17. Germline assignment: CDR1 SNHLY and CDR2 FYNNEI. CDR3 DNA sequence: TGTGCCAGCAGTGAAGCGTCCTTACGACAGGGGGCTAATCTCCGCTCTGGGGCCAACGTCCTGACTTTC. It codes for CASSEASLRQGANLRSGANVLTF.

This chain links TRBV11-2 with TRBJ1-2; D is unresolved. The length of the CDR3 is 14 residues. V was clipped by 1 base and J by 6 bases, with 12 bases between them. Germline assignment: CDR1 SGHAT and CDR2 FQNNGV. The CDR3 sequence: CASSLGQAGHGYTF. CDR3 in DNA: TGTGCCAGCAGCTTAGGGCAGGCCGGACATGGCTACACCTTC.

The chain is built from TRBV4-2 and TRBJ2-1, with D perhaps given as TRBD1 or TRBD2 (5 bases each). Germline V gene lookup returns CDR1 LGHNA and CDR2 YNFKEQ. V was cut by 5 bases and J by 0 bases, with 20 bases left in between. This CDR3 comprises 18 residues. CDR3 sequence reads: CASSFRGQQQSSYNEQFF. In DNA form, the CDR3 reads TGTGCCAGCAGCTTTCGGGGCCAACAGCAGAGCTCCTACAATGAGCAGTTCTTC.

The rearrangement joins TRBV30 to TRBJ2-1, with 8 bases fitting TRBD2. This CDR3 spans 12 amino acids. The J segment lost 8 bases and the V segment lost 8 bases, leaving 8 bases of the junction unmatched. CDR1 is GTSNPN, CDR2 SVGIG, per germline (reference sequence). The CDR3 protein is CAGTGLAHEQFF. For the CDR3, the DNA is TGTGCCGGGACTGGACTAGCCCATGAGCAGTTCTTC.

The chain carries TRBV29-1 and TRBJ2-2, with 8 bases that match TRBD2. Germline values: CDR1 SQVTM, CDR2 ANQGSEA. The CDR3 has 16 amino acids. Unmatched junction bases numbered 7, after V lost 1 base and J lost 3 bases. The DNA of the CDR3 is TGCAGCGTTGAAGGCCACTCCGGGGGGGACACCGGGGAGCTGTTTTTT. This encodes CSVEGHSGGDTGELFF.